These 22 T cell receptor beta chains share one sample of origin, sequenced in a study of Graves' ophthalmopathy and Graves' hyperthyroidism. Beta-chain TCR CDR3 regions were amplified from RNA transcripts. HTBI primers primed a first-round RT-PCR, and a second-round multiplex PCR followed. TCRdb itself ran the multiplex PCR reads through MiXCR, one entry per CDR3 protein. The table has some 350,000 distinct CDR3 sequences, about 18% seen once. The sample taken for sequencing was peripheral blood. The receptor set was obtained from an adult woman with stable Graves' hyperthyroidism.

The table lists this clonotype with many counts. The CDR3 loop reads CASSQVGGSYEQYF. The CDR3 coding sequence is TGTGCCAGCAGCCAAGTTGGGGGAAGCTACGAGCAGTACTTC. The gene calls are TRBV4-2 and TRBJ2-7, with D possibly being TRBD1 or TRBD2 (5 bases each). The V end was cut by 1 base, the J end by 3 bases, with 10 bases between. The CDR3 is 14 amino acids. CDR1 and CDR2 from the germline V gene are LGHNA and YNFKEQ.

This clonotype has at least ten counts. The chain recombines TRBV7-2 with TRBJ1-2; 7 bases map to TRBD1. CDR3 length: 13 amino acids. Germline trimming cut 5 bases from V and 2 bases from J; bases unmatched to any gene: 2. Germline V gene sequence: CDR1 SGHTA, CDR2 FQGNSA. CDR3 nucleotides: TGTGCCAGCAGCCAGGACAGGAACTATGGCTACACCTTC. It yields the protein CASSQDRNYGYTF.

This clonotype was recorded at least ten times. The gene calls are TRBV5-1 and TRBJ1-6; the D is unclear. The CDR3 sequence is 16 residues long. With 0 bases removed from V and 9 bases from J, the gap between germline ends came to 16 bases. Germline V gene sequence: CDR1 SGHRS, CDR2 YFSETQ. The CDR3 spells CASSLGTRVILSPLHF. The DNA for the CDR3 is TGCGCCAGCAGCTTGGGGACCCGAGTGATCCTTTCACCCCTCCACTTT.

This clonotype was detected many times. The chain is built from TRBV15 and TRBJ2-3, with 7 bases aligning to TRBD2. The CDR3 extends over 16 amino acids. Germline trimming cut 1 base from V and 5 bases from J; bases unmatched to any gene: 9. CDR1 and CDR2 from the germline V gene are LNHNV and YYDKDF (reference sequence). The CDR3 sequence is CATSRGQSGIEDTQYF. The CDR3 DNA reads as TGTGCCACCAGCAGAGGCCAAAGCGGGATTGAAGATACGCAGTATTTT.

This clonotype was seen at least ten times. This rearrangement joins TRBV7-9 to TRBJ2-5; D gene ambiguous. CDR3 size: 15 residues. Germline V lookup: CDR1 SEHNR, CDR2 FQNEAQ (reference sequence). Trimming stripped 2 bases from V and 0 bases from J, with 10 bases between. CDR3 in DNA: TGTGCCAGCAGCTTAAACGCAGGACACCAAGAGACCCAGTACTTC. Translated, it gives CASSLNAGHQETQYF.

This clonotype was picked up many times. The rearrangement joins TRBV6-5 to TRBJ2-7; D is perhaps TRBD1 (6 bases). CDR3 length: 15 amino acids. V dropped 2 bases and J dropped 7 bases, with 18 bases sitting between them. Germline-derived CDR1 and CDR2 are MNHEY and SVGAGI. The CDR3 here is CASSYPAGVAGEQYF. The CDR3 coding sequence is TGTGCCAGCAGTTACCCTGCAGGGGTTGCGGGTGAGCAGTACTTC.

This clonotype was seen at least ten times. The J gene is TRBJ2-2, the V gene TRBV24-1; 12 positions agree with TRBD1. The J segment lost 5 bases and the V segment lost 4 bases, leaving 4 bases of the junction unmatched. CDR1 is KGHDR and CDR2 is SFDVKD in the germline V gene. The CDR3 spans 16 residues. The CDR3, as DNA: TGTGCCACCAGTGACCCGGGACAGGGGGCTACCGGGGAGCTGTTTTTT. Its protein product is CATSDPGQGATGELFF.

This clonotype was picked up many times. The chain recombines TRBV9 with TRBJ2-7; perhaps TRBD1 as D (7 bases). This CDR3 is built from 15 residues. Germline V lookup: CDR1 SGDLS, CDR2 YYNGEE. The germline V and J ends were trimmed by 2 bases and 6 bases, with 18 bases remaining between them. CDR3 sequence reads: CASSVRGDSLAEQYF. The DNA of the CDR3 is TGTGCCAGCAGCGTCAGGGGGGATTCCCTCGCCGAGCAGTACTTC.

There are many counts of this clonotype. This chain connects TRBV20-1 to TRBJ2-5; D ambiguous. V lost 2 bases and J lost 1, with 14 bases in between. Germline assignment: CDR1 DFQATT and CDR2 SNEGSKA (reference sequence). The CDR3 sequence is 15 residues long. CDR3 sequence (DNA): TGCAGTGCTAGACTCCCTCTAAGTATCCAAGAGACCCAGTACTTC. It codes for CSARLPLSIQETQYF.

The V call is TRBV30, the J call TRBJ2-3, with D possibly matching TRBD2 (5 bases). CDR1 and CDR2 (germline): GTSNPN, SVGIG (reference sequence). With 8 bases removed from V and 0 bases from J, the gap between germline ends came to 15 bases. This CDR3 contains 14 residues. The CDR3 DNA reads TGTGCCCGGGAAGACACGGTTAGCACAGATACGCAGTATTTT. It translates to CAREDTVSTDTQYF.

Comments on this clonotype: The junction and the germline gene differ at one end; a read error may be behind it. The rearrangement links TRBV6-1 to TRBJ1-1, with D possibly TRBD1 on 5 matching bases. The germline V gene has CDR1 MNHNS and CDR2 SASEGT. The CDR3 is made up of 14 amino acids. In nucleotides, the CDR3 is TGTGCCAGCAGCGAAGACAGAATGAACACTGAAGCTTTCTTT. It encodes CASSEDRMNTEAFF.

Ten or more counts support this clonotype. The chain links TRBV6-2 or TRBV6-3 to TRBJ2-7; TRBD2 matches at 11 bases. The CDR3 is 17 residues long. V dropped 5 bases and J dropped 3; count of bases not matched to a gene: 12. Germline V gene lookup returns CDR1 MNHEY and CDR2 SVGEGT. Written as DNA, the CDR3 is TGTGCCAGCAGTCCACCCGGGACTAGCGGTACCAACTACGAGCAGTACTTC. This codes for CASSPPGTSGTNYEQYF.

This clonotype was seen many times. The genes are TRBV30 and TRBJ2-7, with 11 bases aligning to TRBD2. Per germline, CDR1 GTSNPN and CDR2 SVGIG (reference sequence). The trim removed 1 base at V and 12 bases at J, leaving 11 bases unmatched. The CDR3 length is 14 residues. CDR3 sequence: CAWSAGTSGSRLYF. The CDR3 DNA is TGTGCCTGGAGTGCCGGGACTAGCGGTAGTAGGTTGTACTTC.

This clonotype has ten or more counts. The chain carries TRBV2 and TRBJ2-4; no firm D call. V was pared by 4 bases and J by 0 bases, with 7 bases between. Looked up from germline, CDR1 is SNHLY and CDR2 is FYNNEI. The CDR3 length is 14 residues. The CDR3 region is CASSGLLAKNIQYF. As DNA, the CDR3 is TGTGCCAGCAGTGGATTACTAGCCAAAAACATTCAGTACTTC. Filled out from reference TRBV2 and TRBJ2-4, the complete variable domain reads EPEVTQTPSHQVTQMGQEVILRCVPISNHLYFYWYRQILGQKVEFLVSFYNNEISEKSEIFDDQFSVERPDGSNFTLKIRSTKLEDSAMYFCASSGLLAKNIQYFGAGTRLSVL.

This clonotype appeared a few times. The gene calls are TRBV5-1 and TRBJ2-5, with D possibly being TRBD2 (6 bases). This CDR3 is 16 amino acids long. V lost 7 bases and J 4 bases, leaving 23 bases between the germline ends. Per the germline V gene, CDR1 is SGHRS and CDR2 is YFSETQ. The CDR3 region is CASQKGGSLLLETQYF. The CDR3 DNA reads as TGCGCCAGCCAAAAAGGAGGGTCCTTGCTCCTAGAGACCCAGTACTTC.

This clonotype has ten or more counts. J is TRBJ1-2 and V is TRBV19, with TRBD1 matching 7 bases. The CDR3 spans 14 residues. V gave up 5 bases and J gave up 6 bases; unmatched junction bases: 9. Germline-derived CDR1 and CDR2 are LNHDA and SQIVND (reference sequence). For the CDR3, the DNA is TGTGCCAGTAGTCCCAGACAGGGTTCCGATGGCTACACCTTC. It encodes CASSPRQGSDGYTF. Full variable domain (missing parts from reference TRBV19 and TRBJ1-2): DGGITQSPKYLFRKEGQNVTLSCEQNLNHDAMYWYRQDPGQGLRLIYYSQIVNDFQKGDIAEGYSVSREKKESFPLTVTSAQKNPTAFYLCASSPRQGSDGYTFGSGTRLTVV.

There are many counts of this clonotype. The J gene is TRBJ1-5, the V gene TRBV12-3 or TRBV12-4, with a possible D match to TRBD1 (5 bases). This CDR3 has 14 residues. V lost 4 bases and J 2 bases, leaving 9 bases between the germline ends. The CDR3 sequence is CASSSGVGNQPQHF. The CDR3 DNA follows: TGTGCCAGCAGTTCGGGGGTGGGCAATCAGCCCCAGCATTTT.

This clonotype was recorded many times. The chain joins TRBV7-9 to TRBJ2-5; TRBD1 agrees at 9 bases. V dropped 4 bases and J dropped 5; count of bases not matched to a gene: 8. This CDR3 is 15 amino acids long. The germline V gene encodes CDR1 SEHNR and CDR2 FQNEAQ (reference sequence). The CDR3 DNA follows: TGTGCCAGCAGCTCCGGGACAGGGTACTGGGAGACCCAGTACTTC. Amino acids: CASSSGTGYWETQYF. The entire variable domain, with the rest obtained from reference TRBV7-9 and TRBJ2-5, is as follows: DTGVSQNPRHKITKRGQNVTFRCDPISEHNRLYWYRQTLGQGPEFLTYFQNEAQLEKSRLLSDRFSAERPKGSFSTLEIQRTEQGDSAMYLCASSSGTGYWETQYFGPGTRLLVL.

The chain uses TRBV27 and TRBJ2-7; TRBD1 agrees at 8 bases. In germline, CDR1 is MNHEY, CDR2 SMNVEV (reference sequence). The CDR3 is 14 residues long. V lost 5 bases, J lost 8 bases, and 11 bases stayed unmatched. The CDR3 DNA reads TGTGCCAGCAGTAATGGACAGGGAACCTTAAAGCAGTACTTC. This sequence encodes CASSNGQGTLKQYF.

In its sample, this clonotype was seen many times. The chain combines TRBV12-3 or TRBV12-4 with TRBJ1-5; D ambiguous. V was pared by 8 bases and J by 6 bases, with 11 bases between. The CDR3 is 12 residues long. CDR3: CASSGFGQPQHF. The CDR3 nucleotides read TGTGCCAGCTCTGGTTTCGGTCAGCCCCAGCATTTT.

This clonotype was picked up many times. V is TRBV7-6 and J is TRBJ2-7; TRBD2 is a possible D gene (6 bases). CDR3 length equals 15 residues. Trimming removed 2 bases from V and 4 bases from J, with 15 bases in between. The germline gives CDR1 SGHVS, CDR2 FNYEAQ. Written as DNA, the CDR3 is TGTGCCAGCAGCTTAACGACAGCGGGCCCGTACGAGCAGTACTTC. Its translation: CASSLTTAGPYEQYF.

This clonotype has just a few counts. CDR3 nucleotides: TGCGCCAGCAGTCAGCCGGACGCCCTCGTACCATCCCTCTCTGGGGCCAACGTCCTGACTTTC. This gives the protein CASSQPDALVPSLSGANVLTF. The chain has TRBV23-1 and TRBJ2-6; D is unresolved. TRBV23-1 is marked as an open reading frame, function uncertain. CDR3 length: 21 amino acids. Trimming pared 3 bases from V and 0 bases from J, leaving 24 bases between.